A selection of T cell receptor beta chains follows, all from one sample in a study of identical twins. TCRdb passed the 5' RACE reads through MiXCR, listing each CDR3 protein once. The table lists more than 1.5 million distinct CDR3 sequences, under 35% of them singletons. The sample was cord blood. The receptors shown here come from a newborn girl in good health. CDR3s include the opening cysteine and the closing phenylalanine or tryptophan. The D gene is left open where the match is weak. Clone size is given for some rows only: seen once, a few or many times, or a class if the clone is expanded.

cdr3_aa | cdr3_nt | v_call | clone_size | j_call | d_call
CASSLGPPAVYEQYF | TGTGCCAGCAGCTTAGGGCCCCCGGCGGTCTACGAGCAGTACTTC | TRBV7-2 | . | TRBJ2-7 | .
CSARSGGYTSYNEQFF | TGCAGTGCTAGGTCAGGGGGCTACACTTCCTACAATGAGCAGTTCTTC | TRBV20-1 | . | TRBJ2-1 | TRBD1
CASSLGAKMSGQEDYEQYF | TGTGCCAGCAGCTTAGGTGCCAAAATGTCGGGACAGGAAGACTACGAGCAGTACTTC | TRBV7-9 | . | TRBJ2-7 | TRBD1
CASSLVSGSPPYNEQFF | TGTGCCAGCAGCTTAGTTAGCGGGAGCCCTCCCTACAATGAGCAGTTCTTC | TRBV13 | few | TRBJ2-1 | TRBD2
CASSEQRGGTDEQFF | TGTGCCAGCAGTGAACAGCGCGGGGGGACCGATGAGCAGTTCTTC | TRBV2 | . | TRBJ2-1 | TRBD2
CASSHTSGTSSYNEQFF | TGTGCCAGCAGCCACACTTCCGGGACTAGCTCCTACAATGAGCAGTTCTTC | TRBV4-2 | few | TRBJ2-1 | TRBD2
CATGPGGNQPQHF | TGTGCCACCGGTCCGGGGGGCAATCAGCCCCAGCATTTT | TRBV6-6 | few | TRBJ1-5 | .
CAYSVETQYF | TGTGCCTATAGCGTTGAGACCCAGTACTTC | TRBV30 | . | TRBJ2-5 | .
CASSAGTGTYEQYF | TGTGCCAGCAGCGCCGGGACAGGGACCTACGAGCAGTACTTC | TRBV2 | many | TRBJ2-7 | TRBD1
CASSLLNSHTDTQYF | TGTGCCAGCAGTTTACTCAACAGCCACACAGATACGCAGTATTTT | TRBV12-3/TRBV12-4 | few | TRBJ2-3 | .
CASSLVPGSMNTEAFF | TGTGCCAGCAGCTTAGTTCCAGGGTCCATGAACACTGAAGCTTTCTTT | TRBV7-2 | . | TRBJ1-1 | .
CSARFRGGRAYNEQYF | TGCAGTGCTAGATTCAGAGGAGGGAGGGCCTACAATGAGCAGTACTTC | TRBV20-1 | . | TRBJ2-7 | TRBD2
CASSLGGSQETQYF | TGTGCCAGCAGCTTAGGGGGTAGCCAAGAGACCCAGTACTTC | TRBV7-2 | many | TRBJ2-5 | .
CATSRDRTGGNQPQHF | TGTGCCACCAGCAGAGATCGGACAGGGGGCAATCAGCCCCAGCATTTT | TRBV15 | . | TRBJ1-5 | TRBD1
CSARSTLALHNEQYF | TGCAGTGCTAGGTCCACACTAGCGTTACACAATGAGCAGTACTTC | TRBV20-1 | . | TRBJ2-7 | TRBD2
CASSLFLGLVDTQYF | TGTGCCAGCAGTTTATTTCTAGGTCTGGTAGATACGCAGTATTTT | TRBV28 | . | TRBJ2-3 | .
CASSPSHTGDTEAFF | TGTGCCAGCAGCCCCTCCCATACAGGGGATACTGAAGCTTTCTTT | TRBV11-2 | . | TRBJ1-1 | TRBD1
CSARKTDANTGELFF | TGCAGTGCTAGAAAGACAGACGCGAACACCGGGGAGCTGTTTTTT | TRBV20-1 | once | TRBJ2-2 | .
CASSPRGSQSSYNEQFF | TGCGCCAGCAGCCCTCGGGGCTCCCAGAGCTCCTACAATGAGCAGTTCTTC | TRBV5-1 | few | TRBJ2-1 | .
CASSFSDQPQHF | TGTGCCAGCAGTTTCAGTGATCAGCCCCAGCATTTT | TRBV28 | many | TRBJ1-5 | .
CSGPPTGHFQETQFF | TGCAGTGGGCCGCCCACAGGCCACTTTCAAGAGACCCAGTTCTTC | TRBV20-1 | . | TRBJ2-1 | .
CASGKRQGTDTQYF | TGTGCCAGCGGAAAGAGGCAGGGGACAGATACGCAGTATTTT | TRBV2 | . | TRBJ2-3 | .
CASSKQGVQPQHF | TGTGCCAGCAGTAAACAGGGGGTTCAGCCCCAGCATTTT | TRBV6-5 | many | TRBJ1-5 | TRBD1
CASSLSRDRGYPYEQYF | TGTGCCAGCAGTTTATCGAGAGACAGGGGCTACCCCTACGAGCAGTACTTC | TRBV27 | . | TRBJ2-7 | TRBD1
CASSLQGALFRTDTQYF | TGTGCCAGCAGCTTACAGGGGGCGCTTTTTAGGACAGATACGCAGTATTTT | TRBV7-2 | . | TRBJ2-3 | TRBD1
CASSPIRQGRSPNYGYTF | TGTGCCAGCAGCCCAATTCGGCAAGGGAGGAGCCCTAACTATGGCTACACCTTC | TRBV11-2 | few | TRBJ1-2 | .
CASSPRAYYEQYF | TGTGCCAGCAGCCCCCGGGCCTACTACGAGCAGTACTTC | TRBV27 | . | TRBJ2-7 | .
CSAEGQAGSETQYF | TGCAGTGCTGAGGGACAGGCCGGTTCGGAGACCCAGTACTTC | TRBV20-1 | few | TRBJ2-5 | TRBD1
CSARDGAWGAEAFF | TGCAGTGCTAGAGATGGGGCGTGGGGCGCTGAAGCTTTCTTT | TRBV20-1 | . | TRBJ1-1 | .
CASSVLTGYSYEQYF | TGTGCCAGCAGTGTCCTCACAGGGTACTCCTACGAGCAGTACTTC | TRBV28 | . | TRBJ2-7 | .
CSAEGAAKNIQYF | TGCAGTGCCGAGGGAGCGGCCAAAAACATTCAGTACTTC | TRBV20-1 | few | TRBJ2-4 | .
CASSDYRGARGAEQFF | TGTGCCAGCAGTGATTACAGGGGGGCGAGGGGCGCTGAGCAGTTCTTC | TRBV27 | . | TRBJ2-1 | TRBD1
CSASIVRGGYEQYF | TGCAGTGCTAGTATCGTGCGCGGGGGATACGAGCAGTACTTC | TRBV20-1 | once | TRBJ2-7 | TRBD2
CSVEDEDKGYEQYF | TGCAGCGTTGAAGACGAGGACAAAGGGTACGAGCAGTACTTC | TRBV29-1 | . | TRBJ2-7 | .
CASSYSGGRLANEQFF | TGTGCCAGCAGTTACTCGGGCGGGAGGTTGGCAAATGAGCAGTTCTTC | TRBV6-5 | few | TRBJ2-1 | TRBD2
CASSQVGRSPIINQPQHF | TGTGCCAGCAGCCAAGTGGGTAGGTCTCCAATAATCAATCAGCCCCAGCATTTT | TRBV4-2 | . | TRBJ1-5 | .
CASSADPEGKLFF | TGTGCCAGCAGCGCCGATCCGGAGGGAAAACTGTTTTTT | TRBV7-2 | few | TRBJ1-4 | .
CASSYSGQGAGYGYTF | TGTGCCAGCAGTTACTCGGGACAGGGGGCTGGCTATGGCTACACCTTC | TRBV6-6 | . | TRBJ1-2 | TRBD1
CAWRTGYHEQYF | TGTGCCTGGAGGACAGGGTACCACGAGCAGTACTTC | TRBV30 | few | TRBJ2-7 | TRBD1
CASSLGTHRDSNQPQHF | TGTGCCAGCAGCTTAGGGACCCACAGAGATAGCAATCAGCCCCAGCATTTT | TRBV7-9 | few | TRBJ1-5 | .
CASSLPGTVIYEQYF | TGTGCCAGCAGCCTCCCCGGGACAGTAATCTACGAGCAGTACTTC | TRBV28 | . | TRBJ2-7 | TRBD1
CSASVFLPINNEQFF | TGCAGTGCTAGTGTCTTTCTACCCATAAACAATGAGCAGTTCTTC | TRBV20-1 | few | TRBJ2-1 | .
CASSQGFETGSNNEQFF | TGTGCCAGCAGCCAAGGGTTCGAGACAGGGTCAAACAATGAGCAGTTCTTC | TRBV4-2 | few | TRBJ2-1 | TRBD1
CASSLAQGGYTF | TGTGCCAGCAGTTTAGCGCAGGGTGGCTACACCTTC | TRBV7-2 | many | TRBJ1-2 | .
CASSLGQISYNEQYF | TGTGCCAGCAGCCTTGGACAGATCTCCTACAATGAGCAGTACTTC | TRBV3-1 | . | TRBJ2-7 | .
CASSADRVSPLHF | TGTGCCAGCAGTGCGGACAGGGTTTCACCCCTCCACTTT | TRBV12-3/TRBV12-4 | . | TRBJ1-6 | TRBD1
CAIGTPYNEQFF | TGTGCCATAGGGACACCATACAATGAGCAGTTCTTC | TRBV10-3 | few | TRBJ2-1 | .
CASSQVSGTGGNQPQHF | TGTGCCAGCAGCCAAGTTTCCGGGACAGGGGGCAATCAGCCCCAGCATTTT | TRBV3-1 | . | TRBJ1-5 | TRBD1